This T cell receptor beta chain was recorded in a study of blood T cells in healthy people across ages. Study results and caveats: Possibly, changes in expanded clonotypes were confounded because donor CMV status was unknown. Per million T cells, the diversity of TCR beta decreased roughly linearly as age advanced.

CDR3 size: 15 residues. With 2 bases clipped from V and 5 bases from J, the junction kept 6 bases outside the gene matches. The germline V gene encodes CDR1 SEHNR and CDR2 FQNEAQ (reference sequence). This clonotype has just a few counts. The antigen remains unidentified. Each donor's blood draw was roughly 10 milliliters of peripheral blood. With a J-beta primer mix and a sample-barcoded 5' primer, a second PCR ran roughly 6 to 12 cycles. All samples yielded 3 million or more CDR3-containing paired-end reads. TCRdb re-called the 5' RACE reads through MiXCR, storing one row per CDR3 protein. The table includes about a million distinct CDR3 sequences, 51% detected once.

The clonotype was recovered from a woman aged 60-70 years in good health. The sequenced sample consisted of blood. The rearrangement uses TRBV7-9 and TRBJ2-7; 10 bases match TRBD2. The chain's CDR3 is CASSLLAGVGHEQYF. In DNA form, the CDR3 reads TGTGCCAGCAGCTTACTAGCGGGAGTAGGGCACGAGCAGTACTTC.